A selection of T cell receptor beta chains follows, all from one sample in a study of blood T cell repertoires in COVID-19. Some clones are missing from TCRdb's copy, which holds only in-frame ones; the method was immunoSEQ multiplex PCR. The data show fewer than 500,000 clones, around nine tenths seen once. Material for sequencing was peripheral blood. The receptors originated from a man aged 18 to 30 with COVID-19, enrolled during active disease. Both conserved end residues are part of each CDR3. Fields, in order: J gene, clone size, V gene, D gene, CDR3 protein, CDR3 DNA. A D gene is named only where the DNA matches it firmly. Clone size is given for some rows only: seen once, a few or many times, or a class if the clone is expanded.

j_gene: TRBJ2-7; abundance: -; v_gene: TRBV7-2; d_gene: -; CDR3aa: CASSLGQGFEQYF; CDR3nt: TGTGCCAGCAGCTTAGGGCAGGGGTTCGAGCAGTACTTC
j_gene: TRBJ2-5; abundance: -; v_gene: TRBV6-5; d_gene: TRBD1; CDR3aa: CASSLQGVFETQYF; CDR3nt: TGTGCCAGCAGTTTACAGGGGGTTTTTGAGACCCAGTACTTC
j_gene: TRBJ2-2; abundance: -; v_gene: TRBV6-5; d_gene: -; CDR3aa: CASSSTVANTGELFF; CDR3nt: TGTGCCAGCAGTTCGACAGTGGCGAACACCGGGGAGCTGTTTTTT
j_gene: TRBJ2-1; abundance: -; v_gene: TRBV4-2; d_gene: -; CDR3aa: CASSQNLDRTAYNEQFF; CDR3nt: TGTGCCAGCAGCCAGAATTTAGACAGAACAGCATACAATGAGCAGTTCTTC
j_gene: TRBJ2-5; abundance: -; v_gene: TRBV6-5; d_gene: TRBD2; CDR3aa: CASSSSGGAETQYF; CDR3nt: TGTGCCAGCTCATCTAGCGGGGGGGCCGAGACCCAGTACTTC
j_gene: TRBJ2-7; abundance: few; v_gene: TRBV3-1/TRBV3-2; d_gene: TRBD2; CDR3aa: CASSPILAGGYEQYF; CDR3nt: TGTGCCAGCAGCCCTATCCTGGCGGGGGGCTACGAGCAGTACTTC
j_gene: TRBJ2-2; abundance: once; v_gene: TRBV3-1/TRBV3-2; d_gene: TRBD2; CDR3aa: CASSQGTSGALNTGELFF; CDR3nt: TGTGCCAGCAGCCAAGGGACTAGCGGGGCGTTAAACACCGGGGAGCTGTTTTTT
j_gene: TRBJ2-4; abundance: -; v_gene: TRBV5-1; d_gene: -; CDR3aa: CASTGGPTDDIQYF; CDR3nt: TGCGCCAGCACCGGGGGACCCACCGATGACATTCAGTACTTC
j_gene: TRBJ2-2; abundance: -; v_gene: TRBV15; d_gene: TRBD1; CDR3aa: CATSKGQGYSSGELFF; CDR3nt: TGTGCCACCAGCAAAGGACAGGGATATAGTTCCGGGGAGCTGTTTTTT
j_gene: TRBJ1-2; abundance: -; v_gene: TRBV3-1/TRBV3-2; d_gene: -; CDR3aa: CASSQDVRDLTF; CDR3nt: TGTGCCAGCAGCCAAGATGTTCGGGATCTCACCTTC
j_gene: TRBJ1-2; abundance: -; v_gene: TRBV13; d_gene: -; CDR3aa: CASSLVTGTPEDTF; CDR3nt: TGTGCCAGCAGCTTAGTCACCGGGACTCCGGAGGACACCTTC
j_gene: TRBJ2-3; abundance: -; v_gene: TRBV5-1; d_gene: -; CDR3aa: CASSPFGTDTQYF; CDR3nt: TGCGCCAGCAGCCCCTTTGGCACAGATACGCAGTATTTT
j_gene: TRBJ2-3; abundance: -; v_gene: TRBV11-2; d_gene: TRBD2; CDR3aa: CASSYWTSGMETDTQYF; CDR3nt: TGTGCCAGCAGCTATTGGACTAGCGGGATGGAGACAGATACGCAGTATTTT
j_gene: TRBJ2-7; abundance: -; v_gene: TRBV5-5; d_gene: -; CDR3aa: CASSLVGTIYEQYF; CDR3nt: TGTGCCAGCAGCTTGGTTGGGACAATCTACGAGCAGTACTTC
j_gene: TRBJ1-1; abundance: -; v_gene: TRBV24-1; d_gene: -; CDR3aa: CATSPRENTEAFF; CDR3nt: TGTGCCACCAGCCCGCGTGAGAACACTGAAGCTTTCTTT
j_gene: TRBJ2-7; abundance: few; v_gene: TRBV7-6; d_gene: -; CDR3aa: CASSPRTRYEQYF; CDR3nt: TGTGCCAGCAGCCCACGCACCCGGTACGAGCAGTACTTC
j_gene: TRBJ2-7; abundance: -; v_gene: TRBV10-3; d_gene: TRBD1; CDR3aa: CAISGQGSNEQYF; CDR3nt: TGTGCCATCAGTGGACAGGGATCCAACGAGCAGTACTTC
j_gene: TRBJ2-7; abundance: -; v_gene: TRBV6-6; d_gene: -; CDR3aa: CASSSTETYEQYF; CDR3nt: TGTGCCAGCAGTTCGACAGAAACCTACGAGCAGTACTTC
j_gene: TRBJ2-7; abundance: -; v_gene: TRBV6-5; d_gene: -; CDR3aa: CASEAGFGSYEQYF; CDR3nt: TGTGCCAGCGAGGCAGGGTTCGGCTCCTACGAGCAGTACTTC
j_gene: TRBJ2-7; abundance: -; v_gene: TRBV7-9; d_gene: -; CDR3aa: CASSLGPGYEQYF; CDR3nt: TGTGCCAGCAGCTTGGGGCCAGGGTACGAGCAGTACTTC
j_gene: TRBJ2-1; abundance: -; v_gene: TRBV11-3; d_gene: -; CDR3aa: CASSLDSGSTGPNEQFF; CDR3nt: TGTGCCAGCAGCTTAGATTCGGGGAGTACGGGCCCGAATGAGCAGTTCTTC
j_gene: TRBJ2-1; abundance: -; v_gene: TRBV7-8; d_gene: -; CDR3aa: CASSSLSNSYNEQFF; CDR3nt: TGTGCCAGCAGCTCCCTTAGCAACTCCTACAATGAGCAGTTCTTC
j_gene: TRBJ2-1; abundance: -; v_gene: TRBV2; d_gene: -; CDR3aa: CAARGRGGEFF; CDR3nt: TGTGCCGCTAGGGGACGCGGGGGCGAGTTCTTC
j_gene: TRBJ2-1; abundance: -; v_gene: TRBV7-8; d_gene: TRBD1; CDR3aa: CASSPRDSYYNEQFF; CDR3nt: TGTGCCAGCAGCCCCCGGGACAGTTACTACAATGAGCAGTTCTTC
j_gene: TRBJ2-1; abundance: -; v_gene: TRBV7-9; d_gene: TRBD2; CDR3aa: CASSPGASGYNEQFF; CDR3nt: TGTGCCAGCAGCCCCGGGGCTAGCGGTTACAATGAGCAGTTCTTC
j_gene: TRBJ2-7; abundance: -; v_gene: TRBV2; d_gene: TRBD1; CDR3aa: CASSEGGTGSEQYF; CDR3nt: TGTGCCAGCAGTGAAGGGGGGACAGGGTCCGAGCAGTACTTC
j_gene: TRBJ2-2; abundance: -; v_gene: TRBV12-5; d_gene: TRBD1; CDR3aa: CASGPGTVRGTGELFF; CDR3nt: TGTGCTAGTGGCCCCGGGACAGTACGTGGCACCGGGGAGCTGTTTTTT
j_gene: TRBJ2-5; abundance: -; v_gene: TRBV2; d_gene: TRBD1; CDR3aa: CASSRDRDYQETQYF; CDR3nt: TGTGCCAGCAGTAGGGACAGGGATTACCAAGAGACCCAGTACTTC
j_gene: TRBJ2-1; abundance: -; v_gene: TRBV15; d_gene: -; CDR3aa: CATSRDSNEQFF; CDR3nt: TGTGCCACCAGCAGAGACAGCAATGAGCAGTTCTTC
j_gene: TRBJ1-4; abundance: -; v_gene: TRBV2; d_gene: -; CDR3aa: CASSGDTPNEKLFF; CDR3nt: TGTGCCAGCAGTGGGGACACCCCTAATGAAAAACTGTTTTTT
j_gene: TRBJ2-5; abundance: once; v_gene: TRBV4-2; d_gene: TRBD2; CDR3aa: CASSPGTSQETQYF; CDR3nt: TGTGCCAGCAGCCCCGGGACTAGCCAAGAGACCCAGTACTTC
j_gene: TRBJ2-1; abundance: -; v_gene: TRBV9; d_gene: -; CDR3aa: CASSPLFSGYGYNEQFF; CDR3nt: TGTGCCAGCAGCCCACTATTTTCAGGGTACGGCTACAATGAGCAGTTCTTC
j_gene: TRBJ1-6; abundance: -; v_gene: TRBV6-5; d_gene: -; CDR3aa: CASGRTYNSPLHF; CDR3nt: TGTGCCAGCGGCAGGACCTATAATTCACCCCTCCACTTT
j_gene: TRBJ1-2; abundance: -; v_gene: TRBV5-6; d_gene: TRBD1; CDR3aa: CASSLGVPGQGYGYTF; CDR3nt: TGTGCCAGCAGCTTAGGTGTTCCGGGACAGGGTTATGGCTACACCTTC
j_gene: TRBJ2-1; abundance: -; v_gene: TRBV7-9; d_gene: TRBD1; CDR3aa: CASSPRTGDNEQFF; CDR3nt: TGTGCCAGCAGCCCCCGGACAGGGGACAATGAGCAGTTCTTC
j_gene: TRBJ2-3; abundance: -; v_gene: TRBV9; d_gene: TRBD2; CDR3aa: CASTTAGGWADTQYF; CDR3nt: TGTGCCAGCACTACGGCGGGAGGGTGGGCGGATACGCAGTATTTT
j_gene: TRBJ1-2; abundance: -; v_gene: TRBV6-6; d_gene: TRBD1; CDR3aa: CASTDRVYGYTF; CDR3nt: TGTGCCAGCACAGACAGGGTCTATGGCTACACCTTC
j_gene: TRBJ1-6; abundance: -; v_gene: TRBV2; d_gene: TRBD1; CDR3aa: CARKTGYNSPLHF; CDR3nt: TGTGCCAGAAAGACAGGGTATAATTCACCCCTCCACTTT
j_gene: TRBJ1-6; abundance: -; v_gene: TRBV30; d_gene: -; CDR3aa: CAWTGLTESPLHF; CDR3nt: TGTGCCTGGACAGGCCTGACGGAATCACCCCTCCACTTT
j_gene: TRBJ1-3; abundance: -; v_gene: TRBV7-9; d_gene: -; CDR3aa: CASSFSGASGNTIYF; CDR3nt: TGTGCCAGCAGCTTTTCAGGTGCCTCTGGAAACACCATATATTTT
j_gene: TRBJ1-3; abundance: -; v_gene: TRBV28; d_gene: TRBD1; CDR3aa: CASSLLGQGPGNTIYF; CDR3nt: TGTGCCAGCAGTTTATTGGGACAGGGTCCTGGAAACACCATATATTTT
j_gene: TRBJ2-2; abundance: -; v_gene: TRBV7-6; d_gene: TRBD2; CDR3aa: CASSLRASGGNTGELFF; CDR3nt: TGTGCCAGCAGCTTAAGGGCTAGCGGGGGGAACACCGGGGAGCTGTTTTTT
j_gene: TRBJ2-1; abundance: -; v_gene: TRBV6-4; d_gene: -; CDR3aa: CASGKVAAETSSYNEQFF; CDR3nt: TGTGCCAGCGGGAAGGTAGCGGCCGAAACTAGCTCCTACAATGAGCAGTTCTTC
j_gene: TRBJ2-3; abundance: -; v_gene: TRBV12-3/TRBV12-4; d_gene: TRBD2; CDR3aa: CAIQGLAGHMNF; CDR3nt: TGTGCCATCCAGGGACTAGCGGGGCATATGAATTTT